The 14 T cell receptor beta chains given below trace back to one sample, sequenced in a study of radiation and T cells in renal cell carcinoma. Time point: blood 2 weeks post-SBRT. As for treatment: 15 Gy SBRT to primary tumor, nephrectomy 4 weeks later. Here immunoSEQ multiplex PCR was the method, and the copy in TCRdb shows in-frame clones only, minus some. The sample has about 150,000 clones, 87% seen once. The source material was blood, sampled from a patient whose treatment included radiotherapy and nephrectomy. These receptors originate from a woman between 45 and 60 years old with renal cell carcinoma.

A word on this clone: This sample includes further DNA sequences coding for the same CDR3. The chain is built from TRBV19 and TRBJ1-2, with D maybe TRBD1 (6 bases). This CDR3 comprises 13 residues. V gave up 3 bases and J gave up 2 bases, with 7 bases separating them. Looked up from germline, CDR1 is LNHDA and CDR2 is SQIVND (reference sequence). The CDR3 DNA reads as TGTGCCAGTAGTATTCAGGGGAACTATGGCTACACCTTC. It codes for CASSIQGNYGYTF. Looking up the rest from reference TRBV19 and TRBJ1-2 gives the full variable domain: DGGITQSPKYLFRKEGQNVTLSCEQNLNHDAMYWYRQDPGQGLRLIYYSQIVNDFQKGDIAEGYSVSREKKESFPLTVTSAQKNPTAFYLCASSIQGNYGYTFGSGTRLTVV.

The CDR3, as DNA: TGTGCCAGCAGCTTACAACCTAGCACAGATACGCAGTATTTT. It translates to CASSLQPSTDTQYF. The rearrangement joins TRBV7-3 to TRBJ2-3; D is unclear. The CDR3 has 14 residues. Germline V gene lookup returns CDR1 SGHTA and CDR2 FQGTGA. V lost 2 bases to trimming and J lost 0 bases, with 6 bases between them. The full variable domain, its missing parts supplied by reference TRBV7-3 and TRBJ2-3, is GAGVSQTPSNKVTEKGKYVELRCDPISGHTALYWYRQSLGQGPEFLIYFQGTGAADDSGLPNDRFFAVRPEGSVSTLKIQRTERGDSAVYLCASSLQPSTDTQYFGPGTRLTVL.

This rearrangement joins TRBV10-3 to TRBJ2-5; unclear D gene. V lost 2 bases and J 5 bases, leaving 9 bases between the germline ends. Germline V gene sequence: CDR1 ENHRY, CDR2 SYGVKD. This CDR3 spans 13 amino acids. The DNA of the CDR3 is TGTGCCATCAGTGAGAATAGCAGGGAGACCCAGTACTTC. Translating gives CAISENSRETQYF.

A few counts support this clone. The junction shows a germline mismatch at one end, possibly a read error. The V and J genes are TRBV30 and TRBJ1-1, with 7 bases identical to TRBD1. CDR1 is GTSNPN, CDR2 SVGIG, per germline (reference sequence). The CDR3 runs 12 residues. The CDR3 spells CACDRANAEAFF. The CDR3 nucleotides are TGTGCCTGCGACAGGGCGAACGCTGAAGCTTTCTTT.

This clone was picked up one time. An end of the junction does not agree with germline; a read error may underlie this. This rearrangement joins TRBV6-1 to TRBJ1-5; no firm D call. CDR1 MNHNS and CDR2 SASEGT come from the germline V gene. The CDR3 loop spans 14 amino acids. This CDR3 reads CASNEQSSNQPQHF. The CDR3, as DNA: TGTGCCAGCAATGAACAATCTAGCAATCAGCCCCAGCATTTT.

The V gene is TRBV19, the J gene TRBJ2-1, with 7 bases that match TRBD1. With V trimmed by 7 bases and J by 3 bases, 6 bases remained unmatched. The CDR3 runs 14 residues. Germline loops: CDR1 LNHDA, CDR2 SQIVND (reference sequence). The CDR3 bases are TGTGCCAGTAATTACCGGGACAGCTACAATGAGCAGTTCTTC. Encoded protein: CASNYRDSYNEQFF.

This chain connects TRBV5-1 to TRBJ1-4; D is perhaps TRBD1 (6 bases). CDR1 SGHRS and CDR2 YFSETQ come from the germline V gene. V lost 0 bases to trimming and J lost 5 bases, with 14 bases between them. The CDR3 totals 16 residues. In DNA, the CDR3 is TGCGCCAGCAGCTTGGACGGACAGTCCGCAAATGAAAAACTGTTTTTT. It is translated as CASSLDGQSANEKLFF.

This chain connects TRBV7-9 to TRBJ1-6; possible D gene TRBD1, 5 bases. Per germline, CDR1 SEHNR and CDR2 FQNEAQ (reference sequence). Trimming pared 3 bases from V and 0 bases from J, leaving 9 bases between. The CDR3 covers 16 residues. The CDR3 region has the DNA TGTGCCAGCAGCTTGGAGGGGAGCTCCTATAATTCACCCCTCCACTTT. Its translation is CASSLEGSSYNSPLHF.

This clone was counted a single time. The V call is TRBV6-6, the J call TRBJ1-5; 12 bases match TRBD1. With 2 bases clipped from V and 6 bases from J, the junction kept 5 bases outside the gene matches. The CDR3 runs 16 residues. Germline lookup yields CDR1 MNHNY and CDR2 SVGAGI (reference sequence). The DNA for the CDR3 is TGTGCCAGCAGTTACGCCGGGACAGGGGGCCTTCAGCCCCAGCATTTT. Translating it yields CASSYAGTGGLQPQHF.

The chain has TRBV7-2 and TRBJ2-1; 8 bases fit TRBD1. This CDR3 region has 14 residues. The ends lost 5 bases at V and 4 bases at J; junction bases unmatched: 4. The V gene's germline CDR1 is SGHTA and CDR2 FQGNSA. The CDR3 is CASSLRTGYNEQFF. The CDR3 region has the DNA TGTGCCAGCAGCCTTAGGACAGGGTACAATGAGCAGTTCTTC. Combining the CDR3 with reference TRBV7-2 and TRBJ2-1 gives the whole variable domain GAGVSQSPSNKVTEKGKDVELRCDPISGHTALYWYRQSLGQGLEFLIYFQGNSAPDKSGLPSDRFSAERTGGSVSTLTIQRTQQEDSAVYLCASSLRTGYNEQFFGPGTRLTVL.

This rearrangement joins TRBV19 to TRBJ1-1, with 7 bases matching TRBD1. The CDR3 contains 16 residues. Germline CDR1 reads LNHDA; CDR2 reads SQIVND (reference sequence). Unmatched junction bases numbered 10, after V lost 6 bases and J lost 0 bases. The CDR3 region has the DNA TGTGCCAGTAGACCTCAACAGGGGAGGATGAACACTGAAGCTTTCTTT. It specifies CASRPQQGRMNTEAFF.

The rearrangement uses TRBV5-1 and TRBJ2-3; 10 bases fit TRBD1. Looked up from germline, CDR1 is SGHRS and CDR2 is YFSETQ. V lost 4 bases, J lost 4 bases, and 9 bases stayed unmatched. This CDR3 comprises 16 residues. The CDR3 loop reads CASSIRPGQGSDTQYF. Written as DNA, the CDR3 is TGCGCCAGCAGCATTCGACCGGGACAGGGGTCAGATACGCAGTATTTT.

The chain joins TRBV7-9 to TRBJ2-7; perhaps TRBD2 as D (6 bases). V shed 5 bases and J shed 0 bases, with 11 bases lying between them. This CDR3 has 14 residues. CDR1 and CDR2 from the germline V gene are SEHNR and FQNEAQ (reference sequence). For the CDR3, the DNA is TGTGCCAGCAGCCCACTGACTAGCTCCTACGAGCAGTACTTC. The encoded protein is CASSPLTSSYEQYF. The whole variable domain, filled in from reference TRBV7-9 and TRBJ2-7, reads DTGVSQNPRHKITKRGQNVTFRCDPISEHNRLYWYRQTLGQGPEFLTYFQNEAQLEKSRLLSDRFSAERPKGSFSTLEIQRTEQGDSAMYLCASSPLTSSYEQYFGPGTRLTVT.

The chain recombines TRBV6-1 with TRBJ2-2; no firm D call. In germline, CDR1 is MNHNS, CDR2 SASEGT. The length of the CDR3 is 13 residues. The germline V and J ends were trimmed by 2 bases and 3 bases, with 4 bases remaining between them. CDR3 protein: CASSESYTGELFF. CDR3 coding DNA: TGTGCCAGCAGTGAATCCTACACCGGGGAGCTGTTTTTT.